This TCR beta chain was recovered during a study of shared clonotypes between healthy human individuals. Repertoires were generated with immunoSEQ multiplex PCR, while TCRdb's copy carries only in-frame clones and drops some. The sample contains about 2 million clones, approximately 94% of which appear only once. The study's findings and limits: Of the naive CD4 clonotypes, roughly 5.5% were shared across a few donors.

Germline V gene lookup returns CDR1 SQVTM and CDR2 ANQGSEA. This CDR3 region has 13 residues. V gave up 8 bases and J gave up 6 bases; unmatched junction bases: 6. CD8 cells regarded as naive lacked CD45RO, were positively chosen for CCR7, and omitted terminally differentiated effector memory CD45RA+ cells. All donors were healthy HIV-negative adults lacking recent acute infections or vaccinations. Details on this clone: Antigen: not known.

J is TRBJ2-1 and V is TRBV29-1, with TRBD2 matching over 11 bases. The sequence derives from a man younger than 35 in good health. The specimen sequenced was naive CD8+ T cells sorted from blood. The CDR3 region has the DNA TGCAGCCATTTAGCGGGAGGGGGCAATGAGCAGTTCTTC. Its protein is CSHLAGGGNEQFF.